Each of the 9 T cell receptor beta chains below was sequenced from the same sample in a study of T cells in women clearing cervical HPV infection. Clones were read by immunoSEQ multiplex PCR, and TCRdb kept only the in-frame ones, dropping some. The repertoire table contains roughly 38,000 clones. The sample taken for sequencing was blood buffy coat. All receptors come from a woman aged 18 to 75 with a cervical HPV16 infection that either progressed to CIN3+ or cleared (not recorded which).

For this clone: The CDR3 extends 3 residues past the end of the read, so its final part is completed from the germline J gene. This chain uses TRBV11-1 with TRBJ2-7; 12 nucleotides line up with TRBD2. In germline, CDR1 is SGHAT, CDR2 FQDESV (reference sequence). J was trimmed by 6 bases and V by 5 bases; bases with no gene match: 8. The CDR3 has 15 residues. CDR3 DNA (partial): TGTGCCAGCAGCACATGGACTAGCGGGGCGGGCGAG. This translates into CASSTWTSGAGE. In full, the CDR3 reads CASSTWTSGAGEQYF.

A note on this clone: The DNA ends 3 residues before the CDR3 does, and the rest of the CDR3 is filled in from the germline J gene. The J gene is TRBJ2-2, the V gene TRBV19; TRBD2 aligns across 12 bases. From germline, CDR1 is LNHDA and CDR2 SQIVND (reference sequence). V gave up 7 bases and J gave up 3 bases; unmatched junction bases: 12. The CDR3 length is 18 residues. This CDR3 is CASTPTSGRSGYTGELFF. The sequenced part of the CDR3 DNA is TGTGCCAGTACTCCCACTAGCGGGAGGTCAGGCTACACCGGGGAG.

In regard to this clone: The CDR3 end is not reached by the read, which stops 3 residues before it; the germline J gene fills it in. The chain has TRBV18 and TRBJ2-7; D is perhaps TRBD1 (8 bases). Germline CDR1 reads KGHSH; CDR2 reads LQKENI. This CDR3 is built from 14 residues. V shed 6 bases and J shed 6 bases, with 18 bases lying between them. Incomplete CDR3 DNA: TGTGCCAGCTCGCAAACAGGGGGGGGTCTCGAG. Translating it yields CASSQTGGGLE. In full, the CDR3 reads CASSQTGGGLEQYF.

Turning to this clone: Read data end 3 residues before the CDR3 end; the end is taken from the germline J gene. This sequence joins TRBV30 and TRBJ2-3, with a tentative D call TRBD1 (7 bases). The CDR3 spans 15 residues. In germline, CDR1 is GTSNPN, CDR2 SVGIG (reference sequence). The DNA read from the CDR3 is TGTGCCTGGAACACAGGGGTCGGGAGCAATCAGCCG. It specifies CAWNTGVGSNQP. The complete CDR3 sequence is CAWNTGVGSNQPQYF.

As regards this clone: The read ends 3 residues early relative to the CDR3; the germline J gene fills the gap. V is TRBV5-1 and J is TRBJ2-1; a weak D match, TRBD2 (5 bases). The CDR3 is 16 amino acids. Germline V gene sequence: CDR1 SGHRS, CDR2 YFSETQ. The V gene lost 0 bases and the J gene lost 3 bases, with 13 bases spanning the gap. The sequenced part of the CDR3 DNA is TGCGCCAGCAGCTTGGTAGCGCAAAACAGCTACAATGAG. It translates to CASSLVAQNSYNE. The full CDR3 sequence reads CASSLVAQNSYNEQFF. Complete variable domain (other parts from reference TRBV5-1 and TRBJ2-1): KAGVTQTPRYLIKTRGQQVTLSCSPISGHRSVSWYQQTPGQGLQFLFEYFSETQRNKGNFPGRFSGRQFSNSRSEMNVSTLELGDSALYLCASSLVAQNSYNEQFFGPGTRLTVL.

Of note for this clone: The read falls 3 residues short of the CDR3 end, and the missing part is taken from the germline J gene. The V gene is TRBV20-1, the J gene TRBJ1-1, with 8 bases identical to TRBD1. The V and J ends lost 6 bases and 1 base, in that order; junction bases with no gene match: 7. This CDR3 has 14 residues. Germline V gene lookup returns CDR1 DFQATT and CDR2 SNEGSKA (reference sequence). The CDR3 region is CSANPGTGNTEAFF. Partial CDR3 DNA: TGCAGTGCGAACCCCGGGACAGGGAACACTGAA.

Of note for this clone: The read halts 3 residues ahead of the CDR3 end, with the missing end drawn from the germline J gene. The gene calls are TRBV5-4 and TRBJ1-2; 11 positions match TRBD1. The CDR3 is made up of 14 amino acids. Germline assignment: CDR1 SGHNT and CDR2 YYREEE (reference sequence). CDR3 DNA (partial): TGTGCCAGCAGCTTTGGACAGGGGGCTGGGGGC. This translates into CASSFGQGAGG. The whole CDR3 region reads CASSFGQGAGGYTF. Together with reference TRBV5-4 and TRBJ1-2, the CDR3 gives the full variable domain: ETGVTQSPTHLIKTRGQQVTLRCSSQSGHNTVSWYQQALGQGPQFIFQYYREEENGRGNFPPRFSGLQFPNYSSELNVNALELDDSALYLCASSFGQGAGGYTFGSGTRLTVV.

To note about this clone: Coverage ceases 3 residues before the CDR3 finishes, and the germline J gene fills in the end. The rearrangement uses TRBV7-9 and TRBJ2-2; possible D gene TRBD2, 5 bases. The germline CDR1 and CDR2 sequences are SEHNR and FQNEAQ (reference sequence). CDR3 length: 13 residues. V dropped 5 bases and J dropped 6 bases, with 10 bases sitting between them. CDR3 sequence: CASSQSGAGELFF. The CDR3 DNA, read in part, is TGTGCCAGCAGCCAGTCCGGGGCCGGGGAG. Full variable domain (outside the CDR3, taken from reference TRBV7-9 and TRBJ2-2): DTGVSQNPRHKITKRGQNVTFRCDPISEHNRLYWYRQTLGQGPEFLTYFQNEAQLEKSRLLSDRFSAERPKGSFSTLEIQRTEQGDSAMYLCASSQSGAGELFFGEGSRLTVL.

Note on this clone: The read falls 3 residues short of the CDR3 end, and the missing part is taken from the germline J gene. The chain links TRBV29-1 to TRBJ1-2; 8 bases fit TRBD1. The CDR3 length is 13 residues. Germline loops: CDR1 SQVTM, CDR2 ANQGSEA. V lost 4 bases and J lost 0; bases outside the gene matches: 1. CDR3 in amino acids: CSVGQGPNYGYTF. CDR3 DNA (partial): TGCAGCGTTGGACAGGGGCCTAACTATGGC.